Following are 5 T cell receptor beta chains from one sample sequenced in a study of radiation and T cells in renal cell carcinoma. Method: immunoSEQ multiplex PCR; TCRdb's copy keeps in-frame clones and lacks some. The table lists about 150,000 clones, over 80% of them singletons, with 10% to 15% in the top ten. Time point indicated: blood 2 weeks post-SBRT. Documented treatment: 15 Gy SBRT to primary tumor, nephrectomy 4 weeks later. Sample: blood, taken from a patient whose treatment included radiotherapy and nephrectomy. The source of these receptors is a woman between 50 and 59 years old with renal cell carcinoma.

V gene TRBV19 combines with J gene TRBJ2-7; TRBD1 matches at 7 bases. The germline V gene has CDR1 LNHDA and CDR2 SQIVND (reference sequence). This CDR3 spans 15 amino acids. The J segment lost 0 bases and the V segment lost 7 bases, leaving 9 bases of the junction unmatched. Here the CDR3 reads CASTPDRTSSYEQYF. The CDR3 coding sequence is TGTGCCAGTACCCCGGACAGGACGAGCTCCTACGAGCAGTACTTC.

This clone was seen a single time. The V and J genes are TRBV19 and TRBJ1-4, with 7 nucleotides matching TRBD1. V dropped 5 bases and J dropped 6; count of bases not matched to a gene: 6. The CDR3 sequence is 14 residues long. CDR1 is LNHDA, CDR2 SQIVND, per germline (reference sequence). Here the CDR3 reads CASSPRQGYEKLFF. CDR3 sequence (DNA): TGTGCCAGTAGTCCGCGACAGGGCTATGAAAAACTGTTTTTT.

The rearrangement links TRBV6-1 to TRBJ1-2; tentative D call: TRBD1 (5 bases). The CDR3 runs to 13 residues. Looked up from germline, CDR1 is MNHNS and CDR2 is SASEGT. V was trimmed by 3 bases and J by 5 bases, leaving 10 bases between them. This chain's CDR3 is CASSETVDYGYTF. CDR3 bases: TGTGCCAGCAGTGAGACAGTCGATTATGGCTACACCTTC.

This clone was recorded only once. The V call is TRBV18, the J call TRBJ2-3, with TRBD1 matching over 8 bases. V was pared by 1 base and J by 2 bases, with 5 bases of the junction left unmatched. Germline V gives CDR1 KGHSH, CDR2 LQKENI. This CDR3 has 16 residues. CDR3 residues: CASSPRPDRATDTQYF. The CDR3 nucleotides read TGTGCCAGCTCACCACGCCCGGACAGGGCCACAGATACGCAGTATTTT. Looking up the rest from reference TRBV18 and TRBJ2-3 gives the full variable domain: NAGVMQNPRHLVRRRGQEARLRCSPMKGHSHVYWYRQLPEEGLKFMVYLQKENIIDESGMPKERFSAEFPKEGPSILRIQQVVRGDSAAYFCASSPRPDRATDTQYFGPGTRLTVL.

The chain joins TRBV30 to TRBJ1-5, with unresolved D. This CDR3 comprises 13 residues. The germline V gene encodes CDR1 GTSNPN and CDR2 SVGIG (reference sequence). V was shortened by 1 base and J by 0 bases, with 4 bases between the two germline ends. CDR3 sequence reads: CAWSAGSNQPQHF. For the CDR3, the DNA is TGTGCCTGGAGTGCGGGTAGCAATCAGCCCCAGCATTTT.